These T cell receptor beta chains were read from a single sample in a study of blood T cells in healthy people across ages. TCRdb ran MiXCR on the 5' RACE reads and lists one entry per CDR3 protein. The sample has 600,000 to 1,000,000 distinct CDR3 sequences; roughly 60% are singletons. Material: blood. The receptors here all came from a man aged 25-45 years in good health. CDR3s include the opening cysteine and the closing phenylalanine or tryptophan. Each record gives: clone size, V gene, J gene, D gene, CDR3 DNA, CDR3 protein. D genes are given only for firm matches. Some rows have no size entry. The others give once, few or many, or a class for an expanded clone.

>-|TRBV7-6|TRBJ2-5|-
TGTGCCAGCAGCTTCCTACACTGGTCCCAAGAGACCCAGTACTTC
CASSFLHWSQETQYF
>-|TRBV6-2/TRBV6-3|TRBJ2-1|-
TGTGCCAGCACCCAAGACGGTAGCTCCTACAATGAGCAGTTCTTC
CASTQDGSSYNEQFF
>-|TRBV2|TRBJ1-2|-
TGTGCCAGTCGGGAACGGAACTATGGCTACACCTTC
CASRERNYGYTF
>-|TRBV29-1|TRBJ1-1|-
TGCAGCGTTGAAGGACGGGGGAGGACTGAAGCTTTCTTT
CSVEGRGRTEAFF
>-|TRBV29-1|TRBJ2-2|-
TGCAGCGTAGGACAGCCGAACACCGGGGAGCTGTTTTTT
CSVGQPNTGELFF
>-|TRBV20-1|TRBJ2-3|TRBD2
TGCAGTGCTGGCGAAGCTAGCGGGGTCACAGATACGCAGTATTTT
CSAGEASGVTDTQYF
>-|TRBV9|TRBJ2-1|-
TGTGCCAGCAGCGTACGACTAGATTACGTTAATGAGCAGTTCTTC
CASSVRLDYVNEQFF
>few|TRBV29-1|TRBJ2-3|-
TGCAGCGTTCGGTGGGATACGCAGTATTTT
CSVRWDTQYF
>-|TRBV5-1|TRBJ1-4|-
TGCGCCAGCAGCGATCAGGAAGCCGAAGCACTGTTTTTT
CASSDQEAEALFF
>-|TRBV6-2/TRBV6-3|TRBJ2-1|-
TGTGCCAGCAGCCGAGCGGACTATTACAATGAGCAGTTCTTC
CASSRADYYNEQFF
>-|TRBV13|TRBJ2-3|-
TGTGCCAGCAGACTAGGAGGGTTCCGGCGGGGCTACACAGATACGCAGTATTTT
CASRLGGFRRGYTDTQYF
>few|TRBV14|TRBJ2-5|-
TGTGCCAACAGCGAAACAGGGCATGGGGAGCAGTACTTC
CANSETGHGEQYF
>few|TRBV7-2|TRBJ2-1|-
TGTGCCAGCAGCTTAGGTGTAGGGTCAAACAATGAGCAGTTCTTC
CASSLGVGSNNEQFF
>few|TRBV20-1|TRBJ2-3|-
TGCAGTGCTAGATCGGCGGGGCTTGGACCCACAGATACGCAGTATTTT
CSARSAGLGPTDTQYF
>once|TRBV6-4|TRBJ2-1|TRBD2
TGTGCCAGCTGGCAACTAGCGGGGGGGCGGGAACAGTTCTTC
CASWQLAGGREQFF
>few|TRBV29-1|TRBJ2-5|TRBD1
TGCAGCGGAATACAGGGGGTTGGAGAGACCCAGTACTTC
CSGIQGVGETQYF
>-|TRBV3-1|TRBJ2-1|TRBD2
TGTGCCAGCAGCCAAGAATGGGGACTAGCGGGAGACGAGCAGTTCTTC
CASSQEWGLAGDEQFF
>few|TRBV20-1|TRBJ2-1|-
TGCAGTGCTCCAAAGGAGGGACTTGAGCAGTTCTTC
CSAPKEGLEQFF
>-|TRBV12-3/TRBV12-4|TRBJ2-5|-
TGTGCCAGCAGAAAACAGGGAAGGGAGACCCAGTACTTC
CASRKQGRETQYF
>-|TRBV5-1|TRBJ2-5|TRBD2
TGCGCCAGCAGCTTTATAGCGGGGCAAGAGACCCAGTACTTC
CASSFIAGQETQYF
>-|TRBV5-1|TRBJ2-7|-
TGCGCCAGCAGCTTGGGAACTAGCCGGGTTGAGCAGTACTTC
CASSLGTSRVEQYF
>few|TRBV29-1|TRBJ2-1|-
TGCAGCGTTGGAGGCAGTCGGGGGGAGCAGTTCTTC
CSVGGSRGEQFF
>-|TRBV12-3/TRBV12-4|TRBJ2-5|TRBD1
TGTGCCAGCCAGGGGCTGGGACAGACCTTGTACCAAGAGACCCAGTACTTC
CASQGLGQTLYQETQYF
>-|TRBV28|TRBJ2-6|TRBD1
TGTGCCAGCAGGGAACAGGGGGCTGGGGCCAACGTCCTGACTTTC
CASREQGAGANVLTF
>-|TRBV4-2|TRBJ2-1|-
TGTGCCAGCAGCCAGAAACGGGGTTCGTACAATGAGCAGTTCTTC
CASSQKRGSYNEQFF
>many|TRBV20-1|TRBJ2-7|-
TGCAGTGCTAGTTCAGGAACTATCTCCTACGAGCAGTACTTC
CSASSGTISYEQYF
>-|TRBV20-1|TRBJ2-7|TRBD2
TGCAGTGCTAGGGGACTAGCGGGACTACATTACGAGCAGTACTTC
CSARGLAGLHYEQYF
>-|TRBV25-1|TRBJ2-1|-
TGTGCCAGCAGTGAGCTGGGCGGGGATGAGCAGTTCTTC
CASSELGGDEQFF
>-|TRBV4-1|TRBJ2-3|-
TGCGCCAGCAGCCAAGGACTGGTCCCCCACACAGATACGCAGTATTTT
CASSQGLVPHTDTQYF
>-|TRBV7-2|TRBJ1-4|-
TGTGCCAGCAGCTTAAGGGGAACCGGGACTAATGAAAAACTGTTTTTT
CASSLRGTGTNEKLFF
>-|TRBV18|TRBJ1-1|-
TGTGCCAGCTCACCAGTCTTGGTATCTTCTGAAGCTTTCTTT
CASSPVLVSSEAFF
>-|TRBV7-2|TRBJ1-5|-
TGTGCCAGCAGCTTAGCGCTGGAGGGGAATCAGCCCCAGCATTTT
CASSLALEGNQPQHF
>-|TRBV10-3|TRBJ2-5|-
TGTGCCATCAGTGAACGAGCCAATGAGCAGTACTTC
CAISERANEQYF
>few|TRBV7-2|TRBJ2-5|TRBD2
TGTGCCAGCAGCCCCCTCGGGGGGAACTTAAAAGAGACCCAGTACTTC
CASSPLGGNLKETQYF
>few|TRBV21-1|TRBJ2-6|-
TGTGCCAGCAGCAAAGGAGTTCAGTCCTCTGGGGCCAACGTCCTGACTTTC
CASSKGVQSSGANVLTF
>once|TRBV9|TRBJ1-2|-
TGTGCCTGCAGCGGCCGGGACGGACCTCGGGGCTACACCTTC
CACSGRDGPRGYTF
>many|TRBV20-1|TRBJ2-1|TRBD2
TGCAGTGCTAGAGACATAGCGGGAGGAGATTACAATGAGCAGTTCTTC
CSARDIAGGDYNEQFF
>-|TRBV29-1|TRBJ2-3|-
TGCAGCCTTACTCTTCGATGGCTCACAGATACGCAGTATTTT
CSLTLRWLTDTQYF
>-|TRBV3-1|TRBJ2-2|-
TGTGCCAGCAGCCAATATCCAGGGCGCACCGGGGAGCTGTTTTTT
CASSQYPGRTGELFF
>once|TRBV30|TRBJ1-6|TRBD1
TGTGCCTGGAACAGGGGCAGGAATTCACCCCTCCACTTT
CAWNRGRNSPLHF
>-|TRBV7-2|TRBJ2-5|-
TGTGCCAGCAGCCGTCAAGGGGGGAATGAGCAGTACTTC
CASSRQGGNEQYF
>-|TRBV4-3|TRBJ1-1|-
TGCGCCAGCAGCCAAGGAAAGGGCTCGTGGGAAGCTTTCTTT
CASSQGKGSWEAFF
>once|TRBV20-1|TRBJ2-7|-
TGCAGTGCTAGAGATAAGAGACAGGCCTACGAGCAGTACTTC
CSARDKRQAYEQYF
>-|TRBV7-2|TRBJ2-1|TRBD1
TGTGCCAGCAGGGTCGGGACAGGTACAATGAGTGAACAGTTCTTC
CASRVGTGTMSEQFF
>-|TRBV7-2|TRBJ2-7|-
TGTGCCAGCAGCTTATCTACGCGGAGCTCCTACGAGCAGTACTTC
CASSLSTRSSYEQYF
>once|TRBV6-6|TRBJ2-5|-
TGTGCCGCCCACACAGGAGAGACCCAGTACTTC
CAAHTGETQYF
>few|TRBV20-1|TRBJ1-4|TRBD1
TGCAGTGGGTCCCCCCCGGACAGGGGAAATGAAAAACTGTTTTTT
CSGSPPDRGNEKLFF
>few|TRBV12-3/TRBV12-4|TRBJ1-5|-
TGTGCCAGCAGTGTCGACGGCAATCAGCCCCAGCATTTT
CASSVDGNQPQHF
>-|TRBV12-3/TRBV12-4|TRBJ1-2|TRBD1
TGTGCCAGCAGTTCGCTAGACAGGGGTCCTCTCTATGGCTACACCTTC
CASSSLDRGPLYGYTF
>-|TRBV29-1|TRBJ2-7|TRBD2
TGCAGCGTTAAGAGCGGGGACTACGAGCAGTACTTC
CSVKSGDYEQYF
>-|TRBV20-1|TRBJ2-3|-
TGCAGTGCTAGCCCTAGCTCGGGAAAAGCAGATACGCAGTATTTT
CSASPSSGKADTQYF
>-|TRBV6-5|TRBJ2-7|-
TGTGCCAGCAGTTACGTTTGGGATCACACCTACGAGCAGTACTTC
CASSYVWDHTYEQYF
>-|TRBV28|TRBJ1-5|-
TGTGCCAGCAGTTTATTGAGAGGTAACAATCAGCCCCAGCATTTT
CASSLLRGNNQPQHF